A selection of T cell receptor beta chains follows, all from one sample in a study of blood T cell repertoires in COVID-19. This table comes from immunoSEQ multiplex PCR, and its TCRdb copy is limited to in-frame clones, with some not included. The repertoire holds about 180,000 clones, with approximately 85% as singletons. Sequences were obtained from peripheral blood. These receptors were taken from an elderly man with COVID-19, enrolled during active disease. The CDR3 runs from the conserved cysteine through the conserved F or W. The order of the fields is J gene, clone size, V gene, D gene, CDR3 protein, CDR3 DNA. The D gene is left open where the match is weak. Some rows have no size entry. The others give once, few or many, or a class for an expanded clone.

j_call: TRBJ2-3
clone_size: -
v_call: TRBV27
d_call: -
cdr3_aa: CASSFSGDTQYF
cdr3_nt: TGTGCCAGCAGTTTCTCCGGAGATACGCAGTATTTT

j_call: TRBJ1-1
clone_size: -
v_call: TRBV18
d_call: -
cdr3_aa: CASSPSVPLNTEAFF
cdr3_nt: TGTGCCAGCTCACCGAGTGTCCCCCTGAACACTGAAGCTTTCTTT

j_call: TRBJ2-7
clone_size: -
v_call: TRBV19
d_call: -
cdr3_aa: CASSPSYGESSYEQYF
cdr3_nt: TGTGCCAGTAGCCCCTCATACGGGGAATCCTCCTACGAGCAGTACTTC

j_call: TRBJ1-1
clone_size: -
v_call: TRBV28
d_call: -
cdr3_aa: CASSSVYTEAFF
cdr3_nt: TGTGCCAGCAGTTCCGTATACACTGAAGCTTTCTTT

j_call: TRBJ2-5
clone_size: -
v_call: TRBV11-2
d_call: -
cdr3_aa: CASSLTGYQETQYF
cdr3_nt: TGTGCCAGCAGCTTAACGGGGTACCAAGAGACCCAGTACTTC

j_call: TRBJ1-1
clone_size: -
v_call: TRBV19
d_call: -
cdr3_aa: CASSINRPNTEAFF
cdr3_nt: TGTGCCAGTAGTATCAACAGGCCGAACACTGAAGCTTTCTTT

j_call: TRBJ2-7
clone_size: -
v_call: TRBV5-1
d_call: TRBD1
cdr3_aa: CASSFVRTGSSYEQYF
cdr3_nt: TGCGCCAGCAGCTTCGTCCGGACAGGGAGCTCCTACGAGCAGTACTTC

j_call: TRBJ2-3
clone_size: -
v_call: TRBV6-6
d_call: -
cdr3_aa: CASPAEDYTDTQYF
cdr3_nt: TGTGCCAGCCCCGCCGAGGACTACACAGATACGCAGTATTTT

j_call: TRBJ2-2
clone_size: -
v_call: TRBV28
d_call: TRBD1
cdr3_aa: CASSKTGEPTGELFF
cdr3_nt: TGTGCCAGCAGTAAGACAGGGGAGCCCACCGGGGAGCTGTTTTTT

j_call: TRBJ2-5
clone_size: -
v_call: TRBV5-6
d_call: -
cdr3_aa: CASSLAVQETQYF
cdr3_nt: TGTGCCAGCAGCTTGGCGGTCCAAGAGACCCAGTACTTC

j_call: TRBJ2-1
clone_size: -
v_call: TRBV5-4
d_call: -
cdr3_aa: CASSLRRVYNEQFF
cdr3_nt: TGTGCCAGCAGCTTGCGGCGGGTTTACAATGAGCAGTTCTTC

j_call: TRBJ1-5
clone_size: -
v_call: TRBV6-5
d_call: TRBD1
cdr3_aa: CASSRTGGNQPQHF
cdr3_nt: TGTGCCAGCAGTCGGACAGGTGGCAATCAGCCCCAGCATTTT

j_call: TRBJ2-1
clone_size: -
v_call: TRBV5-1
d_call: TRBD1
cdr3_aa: CASSLGDSYNEQFF
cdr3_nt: TGCGCCAGCAGCTTGGGGGACAGCTACAATGAGCAGTTCTTC

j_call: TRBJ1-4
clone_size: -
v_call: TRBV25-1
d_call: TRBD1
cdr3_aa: CASSRDRAGNEKLFF
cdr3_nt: TGTGCCAGCAGCCGCGACAGGGCGGGTAATGAAAAACTGTTTTTT

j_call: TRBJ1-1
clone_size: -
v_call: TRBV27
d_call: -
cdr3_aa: CASSFSNTEAFF
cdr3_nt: TGTGCCAGCAGTTTTTCAAACACTGAAGCTTTCTTT

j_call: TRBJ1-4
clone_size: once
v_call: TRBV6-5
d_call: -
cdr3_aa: CASSYGGATNEKLFF
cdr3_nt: TGTGCCAGCAGTTACGGGGGGGCAACTAATGAAAAACTGTTTTTT

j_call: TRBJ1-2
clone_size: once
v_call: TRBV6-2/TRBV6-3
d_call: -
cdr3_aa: CASSYSSGGSGYGYTF
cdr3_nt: TGTGCCAGCAGTTACTCCAGCGGGGGTTCTGGCTATGGCTACACCTTC

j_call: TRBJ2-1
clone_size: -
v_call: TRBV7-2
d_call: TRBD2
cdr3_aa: CASSLDSGGYNEQFF
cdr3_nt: TGTGCCAGCAGCTTAGATAGCGGGGGATACAATGAGCAGTTCTTC

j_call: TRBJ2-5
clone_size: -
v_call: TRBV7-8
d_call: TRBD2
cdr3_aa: CASSAWTSGGKETQYF
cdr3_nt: TGTGCCAGCAGCGCCTGGACTAGCGGGGGTAAAGAGACCCAGTACTTC

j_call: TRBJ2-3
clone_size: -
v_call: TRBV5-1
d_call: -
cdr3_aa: CASSLPGGSTDTQYF
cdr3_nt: TGCGCCAGCAGCTTGCCCGGGGGTAGCACAGATACGCAGTATTTT

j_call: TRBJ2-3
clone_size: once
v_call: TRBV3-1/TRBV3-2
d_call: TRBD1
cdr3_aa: CASSPPTGLADTQYF
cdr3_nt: TGTGCCAGCAGCCCGCCGACAGGGCTAGCAGATACGCAGTATTTT

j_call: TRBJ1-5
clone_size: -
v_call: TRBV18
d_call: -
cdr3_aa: CASSPAPTMGARSQPQHF
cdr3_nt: TGTGCCAGCTCACCAGCTCCTACTATGGGGGCGAGAAGTCAGCCCCAGCATTTT

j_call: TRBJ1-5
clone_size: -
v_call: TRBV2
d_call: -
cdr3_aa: CASSATFSGNQPQHF
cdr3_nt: TGTGCCAGCAGCGCGACATTCTCGGGCAATCAGCCCCAGCATTTT

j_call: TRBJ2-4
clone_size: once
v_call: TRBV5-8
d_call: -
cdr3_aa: CASLRGSAKNIQYF
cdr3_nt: TGTGCCAGCCTGAGGGGGTCTGCCAAAAACATTCAGTACTTC

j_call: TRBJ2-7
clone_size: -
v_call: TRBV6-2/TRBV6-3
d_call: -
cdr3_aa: CASSDKWHEQYF
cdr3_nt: TGTGCCAGCAGTGACAAATGGCACGAGCAGTACTTC